The source of this T cell receptor (beta chain) is a study of OX40 agonist ivuxolimab in advanced cancers. Study in general: Earlier anti-PD-1, anti-PD-L1 or anti-CTLA-4 therapy was permitted; roughly 40% had received some.

Autoimmune disease history or systemic immunosuppression barred patients. Study-wide findings and caveats: The antigens recognized by the expanded peripheral T cells, that is their antigen specificity, were not determined. There was clonal expansion of CD4+ and CD8+ blood T cells by week 6 at 0.1 to 3.0 mg/kg.

Sequenced by immunoSEQ multiplex PCR; TCRdb stores in-frame clones only, minus some. The sample carries tens of thousands of clones, approximately 85% recorded once. CDR1 and CDR2 (germline): SGHRS, YFSETQ. Trimming removed 0 bases from V and 1 base from J, with 4 bases in between. This CDR3 is built from 14 residues. Note on this clone: Its antigen is not known.

The chain is built from TRBV5-1 and TRBJ1-4, with D hard to call. This TCR came from an adult with an advanced solid tumor such as melanoma, head and neck, liver or kidney cancer. The sequenced sample was CD4+ or CD8+ T cells sorted from blood, obtained in a trial of the OX40 agonist ivuxolimab. The CDR3 region is CASSLGGTNEKLFF. CDR3 in DNA: TGCGCCAGCAGCTTGGGGGGAACTAATGAAAAACTGTTTTTT.